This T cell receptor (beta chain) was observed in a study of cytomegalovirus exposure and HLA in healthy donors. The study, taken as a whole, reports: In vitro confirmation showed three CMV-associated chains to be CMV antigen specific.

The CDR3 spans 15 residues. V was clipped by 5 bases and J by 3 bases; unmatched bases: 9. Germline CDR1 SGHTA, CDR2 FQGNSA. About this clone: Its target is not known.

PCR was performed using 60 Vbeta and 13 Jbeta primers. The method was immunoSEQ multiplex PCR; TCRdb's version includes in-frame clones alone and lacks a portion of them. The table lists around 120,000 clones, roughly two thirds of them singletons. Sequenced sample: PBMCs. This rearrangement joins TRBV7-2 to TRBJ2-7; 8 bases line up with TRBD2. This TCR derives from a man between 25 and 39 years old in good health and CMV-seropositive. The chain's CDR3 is CASSVSGTRSYEQYF. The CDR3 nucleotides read TGTGCCAGCAGCGTATCCGGGACTAGGAGCTACGAGCAGTACTTC.